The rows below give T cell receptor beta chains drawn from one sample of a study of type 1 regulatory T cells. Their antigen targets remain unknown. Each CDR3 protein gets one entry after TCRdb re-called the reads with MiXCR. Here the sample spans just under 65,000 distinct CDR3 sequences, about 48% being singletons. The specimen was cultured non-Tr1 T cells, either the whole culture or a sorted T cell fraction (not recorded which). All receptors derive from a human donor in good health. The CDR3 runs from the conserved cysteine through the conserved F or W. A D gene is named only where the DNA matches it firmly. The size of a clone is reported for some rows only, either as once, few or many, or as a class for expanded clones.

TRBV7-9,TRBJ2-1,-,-,TGTGCCAGCAGCTCCGCGACAGTTTCCTACAATGAGCAGTTCTTC,CASSSATVSYNEQFF
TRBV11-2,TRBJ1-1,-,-,TGTGCCAGCAGCTCAGGACTCATGAACACTGAAGCTTTCTTT,CASSSGLMNTEAFF
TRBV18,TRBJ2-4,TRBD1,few,TGTGCCAGCTCACCGGGACAGGGGTTAGGCATTCAGTACTTC,CASSPGQGLGIQYF
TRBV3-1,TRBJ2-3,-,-,TGTGCCAGCAGCCAAGGAGGATACACAGATACGCAGTATTTT,CASSQGGYTDTQYF
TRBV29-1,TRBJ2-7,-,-,TGCAGCGTCCTTCCAGGGAGGTCACCCTACGAGCAGTACTTC,CSVLPGRSPYEQYF
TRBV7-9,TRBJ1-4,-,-,TGTGCCAGCAGCCAGGGCCTCCTGGCAGGTGAAAAACTGTTTTTT,CASSQGLLAGEKLFF
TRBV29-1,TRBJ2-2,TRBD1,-,TGCAGCGTGGACAGGGGGGCCGGGGAGCTGTTTTTT,CSVDRGAGELFF
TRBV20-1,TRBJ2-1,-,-,TGCAGTGCTAGCACAGGGTGGTACAATGAGCAGTTCTTC,CSASTGWYNEQFF
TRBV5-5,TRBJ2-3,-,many,TGTGCCAGCAGTTTGGATCTACTCACAGATACGCAGTATTTT,CASSLDLLTDTQYF
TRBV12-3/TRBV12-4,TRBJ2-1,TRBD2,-,TGTGCCAGCAGTCGCCCTAGCGGGCGAAACAATGAGCAGTTCTTC,CASSRPSGRNNEQFF
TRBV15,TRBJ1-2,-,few,TGTGCCACCAGCCGCAGGGGTCGCGGCTACACCTTC,CATSRRGRGYTF
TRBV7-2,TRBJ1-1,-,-,TGTGCCAGCAGCTTAGAATGGTCCTCCTACACTGAAGCTTTCTTT,CASSLEWSSYTEAFF
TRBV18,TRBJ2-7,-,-,TGTGCCAGCTCACCACCGCAGGGCGGACGGGAGCAGTACTTC,CASSPPQGGREQYF
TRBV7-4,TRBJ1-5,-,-,TGTGCCAGCAGCTTCGGGGGCCAGGGACGTAGCAATCAGCCCCAGCATTTT,CASSFGGQGRSNQPQHF
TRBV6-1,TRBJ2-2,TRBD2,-,TGTGCCAGCACCCCGGGGGGGGTGAGCACCGGGGAGCTGTTTTTT,CASTPGGVSTGELFF
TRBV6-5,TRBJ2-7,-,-,TGTGCCAGCAGTCGACTACAGGGTTTCCACGAGCAGTACTTC,CASSRLQGFHEQYF
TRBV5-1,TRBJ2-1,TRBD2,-,TGCGCCAGCAGCTCAACACCCCGACTAGCGGGGGGGCCTGGGGAGCAGTTCTTC,CASSSTPRLAGGPGEQFF
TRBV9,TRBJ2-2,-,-,TGTGCCAGCAGCAAAGAAGGCGCTCCGGGCGGGGAGCTGTTTTTT,CASSKEGAPGGELFF
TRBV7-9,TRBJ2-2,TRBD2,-,TGTGCCAGCAGCCCAAGGAGCCGCCGGGGGGCGAACACCGGGGAGCTGTTTTTT,CASSPRSRRGANTGELFF
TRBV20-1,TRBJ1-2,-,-,TGCAGTGCTAGGCCCGGACAGACCGTCTATGGCTACACCTTC,CSARPGQTVYGYTF
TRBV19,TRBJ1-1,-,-,TGTGCCAGTAGTATCGATCAGGGGAACGCTGAAGCTTTCTTT,CASSIDQGNAEAFF
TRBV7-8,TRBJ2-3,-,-,TGTGCCAGCAGCCAATCGGTTAGCACAGATACGCAGTATTTT,CASSQSVSTDTQYF
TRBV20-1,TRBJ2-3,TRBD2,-,TGCAGTGCTAGAGATCCGTCTCCTGCTAGCGGGGGGCCCCGTACGCAGTATTTT,CSARDPSPASGGPRTQYF
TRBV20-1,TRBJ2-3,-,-,TGCAGTGCTAGGACGGGGTTCAGCACAGATACGCAGTATTTT,CSARTGFSTDTQYF
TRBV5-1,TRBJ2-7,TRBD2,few,TGCGCCAGCAGCCGGGGGGGCAGGGAGTCTTACGAGCAGTACTTC,CASSRGGRESYEQYF